This T cell receptor beta chain was recorded in a study of T cell responses to AZD1222 COVID-19 vaccine. Study-wide points: Every sample of the repertoires postdated the peak T cell response. Baseline serology detected seropositivity in only six or seven AZD1222 recipients. Across the whole spike, CD4 TCRs peaked at regions 160-218 and 743-854.

Remarks on this clone: The antigen remains undetermined.

The data were produced by immunoSEQ multiplex PCR, yet TCRdb's version contains in-frame clones alone and is incomplete. The sample carries roughly 150,000 clones, about 91% recorded once. The V and J ends lost 5 bases and 3 bases respectively, with 17 bases between them. Germline V CDR1 and CDR2: GTSNPN, SVGIG (reference sequence). This CDR3 region has 15 residues. The TCR originated in an adult in good health. The V and J genes are TRBV30 and TRBJ2-1; D possibly matches TRBD1 or TRBD2 (5 bases each). Sample: peripheral blood, taken on day 0 of AZD1222 vaccination. The CDR3, as DNA: TGTGCCTGGGCCGGGACCAAGAGAGTCTACAATGAGCAGTTCTTC. This translates into CAWAGTKRVYNEQFF. Full variable domain (missing parts from reference TRBV30 and TRBJ2-1): SQTIHQWPATLVQPVGSPLSLECTVEGTSNPNLYWYRQAAGRGLQLLFYSVGIGQISSEVPQNLSASRPQDRQFILSSKKLLLSDSGFYLCAWAGTKRVYNEQFFGPGTRLTVL.